The T cell receptor (beta chain) described here comes from a study of blood T cells in healthy people across ages. A second PCR of about 7 to 12 cycles used a sample-barcoded 5' primer and a J-beta primer mix. TCRdb processed the 5' RACE reads anew with MiXCR; each CDR3 protein has one entry. The data show 1.5 million to 2 million distinct CDR3 sequences, about 49% seen once. Trimming stripped 7 bases from V and 2 bases from J, with 18 bases between. This CDR3 is 15 amino acids long. Germline lookup yields CDR1 MDHEN and CDR2 SYDVKM. This TCR was recovered from a woman in her 40s in good health. V and J are TRBV28 and TRBJ2-7; a possible D gene is TRBD2 (5 bases). The sequenced sample consisted of blood. CDR3 sequence: CASISRDYITYEQYF. CDR3 DNA sequence: TGTGCCAGCATTTCACGGGATTATATTACCTACGAGCAGTACTTC.